This TCR beta chain stems from a study of TIL therapy for anti-PD-1-resistant metastatic lung cancer. Trimming stripped 2 bases from V and 0 bases from J, with 14 bases between. The germline V gene has CDR1 KGHSH and CDR2 LQKENI. The CDR3 totals 17 residues. Time point denoted: pre-treatment sample, taken before nivolumab and TIL therapy. The immunoSEQ assay was v3. Sequencing depth was around 1.9 million read pairs for survey level, roughly 4.5-6.5 million for deep. The assay was immunoSEQ multiplex PCR, and TCRdb's table has in-frame clones only and misses some. The sample contains fewer than 20,000 clones, 83% of which appear only once.

This receptor was taken from a person between 25 and 80 years old with non-small cell lung cancer. The chain employs TRBV18 and TRBJ2-1, with unresolved D. This sample comprised blood, obtained at baseline. In nucleotides, the CDR3 is TGTGCCAGCTCACCAATCCAAGTTGCGAGCTCCTACAATGAGCAGTTCTTC. This translates into CASSPIQVASSYNEQFF.